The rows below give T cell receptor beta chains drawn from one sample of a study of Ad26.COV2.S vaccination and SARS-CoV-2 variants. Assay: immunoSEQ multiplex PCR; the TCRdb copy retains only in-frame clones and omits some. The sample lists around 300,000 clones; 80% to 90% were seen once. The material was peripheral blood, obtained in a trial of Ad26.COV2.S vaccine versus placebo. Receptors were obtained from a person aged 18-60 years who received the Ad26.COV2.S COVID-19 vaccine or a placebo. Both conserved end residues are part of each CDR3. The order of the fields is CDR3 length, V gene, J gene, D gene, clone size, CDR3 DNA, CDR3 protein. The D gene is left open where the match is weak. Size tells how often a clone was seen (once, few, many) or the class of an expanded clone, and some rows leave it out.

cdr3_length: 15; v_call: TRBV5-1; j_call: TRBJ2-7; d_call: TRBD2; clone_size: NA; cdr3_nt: TGCGCCAGCACCGAAACTAGCGGGAGGGCCCACGAGCAGTACTTC; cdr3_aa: CASTETSGRAHEQYF
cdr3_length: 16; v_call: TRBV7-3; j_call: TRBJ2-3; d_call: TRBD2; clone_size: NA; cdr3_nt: TGTGCCAGCAGCCTTCAAGCGGGGGGGCTGGGAGATACGCAGTATTTT; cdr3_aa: CASSLQAGGLGDTQYF
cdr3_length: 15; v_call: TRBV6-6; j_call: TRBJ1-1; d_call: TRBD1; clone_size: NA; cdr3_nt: TGTGCCAGCAGTTCCAGGGACAGTAGGAGTACTGAAGCTTTCTTT; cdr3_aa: CASSSRDSRSTEAFF
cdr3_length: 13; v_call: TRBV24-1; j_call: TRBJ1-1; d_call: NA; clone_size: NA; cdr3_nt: TGTGCCACCAGTGACGACAGTTTGGATGAAACTTTCTTT; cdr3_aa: CATSDDSLDETFF
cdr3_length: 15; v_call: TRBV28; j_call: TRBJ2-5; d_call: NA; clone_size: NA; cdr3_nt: TGTGCCAGCAGTTCCTCCAGGGAAGGGGGAGAGACCCAGTACTTC; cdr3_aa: CASSSSREGGETQYF
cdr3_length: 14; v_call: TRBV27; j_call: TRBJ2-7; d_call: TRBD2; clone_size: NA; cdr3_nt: TGTGCCAGCAGTTTTGGCGGGAGTTCCTACGAGCAGTACTTC; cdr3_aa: CASSFGGSSYEQYF
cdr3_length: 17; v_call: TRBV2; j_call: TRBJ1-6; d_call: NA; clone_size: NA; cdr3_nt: TGTGCCAGTACACCCCACCCAGGGGCCATAATACGATCACCCCTCCACTTT; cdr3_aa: CASTPHPGAIIRSPLHF
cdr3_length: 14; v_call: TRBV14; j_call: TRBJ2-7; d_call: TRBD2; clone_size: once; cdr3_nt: TGTGCCAGCAGCCAAGCTAGCGGTGTTTACGAGCAGTACTTC; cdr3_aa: CASSQASGVYEQYF
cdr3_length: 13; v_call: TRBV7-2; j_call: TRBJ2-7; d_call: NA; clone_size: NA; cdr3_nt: TGTGCCAGCAGCTTAGCCGGGCAGTACGAGCAGTACTTC; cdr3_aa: CASSLAGQYEQYF
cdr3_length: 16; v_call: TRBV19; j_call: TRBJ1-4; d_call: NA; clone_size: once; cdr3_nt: TGTGCCAGTAGAGCCGCCCCATCCCTCGGCAATGAAAAACTGTTTTTT; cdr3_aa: CASRAAPSLGNEKLFF
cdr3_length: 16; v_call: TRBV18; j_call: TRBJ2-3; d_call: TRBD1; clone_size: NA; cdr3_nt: TGTGCCAGCTCACCACGGGGGACAGGGGATGCAGATACGCAGTATTTT; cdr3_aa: CASSPRGTGDADTQYF
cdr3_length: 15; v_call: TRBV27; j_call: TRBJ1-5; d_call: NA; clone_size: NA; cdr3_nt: TGTGCCAGCAGTTTAACCTCCCGGGGGGAACGGCCCCAGCATTTT; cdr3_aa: CASSLTSRGERPQHF
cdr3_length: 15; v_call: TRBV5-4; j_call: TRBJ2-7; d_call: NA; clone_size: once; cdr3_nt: TGTGCCAGCAGCTTGCCGGGCAGAGAGTTATACGAGCAGTACTTC; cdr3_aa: CASSLPGRELYEQYF
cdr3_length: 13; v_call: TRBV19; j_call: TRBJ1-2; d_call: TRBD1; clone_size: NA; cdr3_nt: TGTGCCAGTACCCCGACAGGGAACTATGGCTACACCTTC; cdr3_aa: CASTPTGNYGYTF
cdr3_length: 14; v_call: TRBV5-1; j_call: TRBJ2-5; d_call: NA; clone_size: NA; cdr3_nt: TGCGCCAGCAGCTTGGGCGGGCCTCAAGAGACCCAGTACTTC; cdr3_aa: CASSLGGPQETQYF
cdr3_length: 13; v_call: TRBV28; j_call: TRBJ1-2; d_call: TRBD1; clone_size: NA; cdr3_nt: TGCGCCAGCAGTTGGGGGACAGGGGATGGCTACACCTTC; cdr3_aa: CASSWGTGDGYTF
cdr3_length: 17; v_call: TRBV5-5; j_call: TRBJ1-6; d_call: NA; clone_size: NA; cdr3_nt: TGTGCCAGCAGCCTGAGACAGGCGAGCTCCTATAATTCACCCCTCCACTTT; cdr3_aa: CASSLRQASSYNSPLHF
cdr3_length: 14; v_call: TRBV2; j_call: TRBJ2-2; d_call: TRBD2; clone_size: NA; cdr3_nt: TGTGCCAGCAGTGAGCGGGAGAGTTCCGGGGAGCTGTTTTTT; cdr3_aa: CASSERESSGELFF
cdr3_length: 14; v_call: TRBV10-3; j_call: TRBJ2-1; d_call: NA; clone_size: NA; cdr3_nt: TGTGCCATCATGGGTAGCGGCTCCTACAATGAGCAGTTCTTC; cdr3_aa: CAIMGSGSYNEQFF
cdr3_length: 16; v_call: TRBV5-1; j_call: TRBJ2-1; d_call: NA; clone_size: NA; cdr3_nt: TGCGCCAGCAGCTCAGCACGTATGACAGCACACAATGAGCAGTTCTTC; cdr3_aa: CASSSARMTAHNEQFF
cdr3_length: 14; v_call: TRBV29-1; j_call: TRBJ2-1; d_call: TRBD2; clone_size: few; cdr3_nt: TGCAGCGACCGTCAGAGCGGGATAAACAATGAGCAGTTCTTC; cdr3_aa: CSDRQSGINNEQFF
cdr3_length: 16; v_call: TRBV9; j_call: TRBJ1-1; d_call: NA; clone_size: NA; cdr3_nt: TGTGCCAGCAGCGTAGGGCCAGGGGAGGTAGTCACTGAAGCTTTCTTT; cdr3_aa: CASSVGPGEVVTEAFF
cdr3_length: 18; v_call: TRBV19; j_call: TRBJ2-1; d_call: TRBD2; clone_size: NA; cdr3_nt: TGTGCCAGTAGTTCCTTACTGACTAGCGGGAGCCCCTACAATGAGCAGTTCTTC; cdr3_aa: CASSSLLTSGSPYNEQFF
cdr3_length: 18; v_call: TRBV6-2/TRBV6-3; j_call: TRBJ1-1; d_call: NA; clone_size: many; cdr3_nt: TGTGCCAGCAGCCGCCGCGGGCCCCCCAGGCCTGGGGCCACTGAAGCTTTCTTT; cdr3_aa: CASSRRGPPRPGATEAFF
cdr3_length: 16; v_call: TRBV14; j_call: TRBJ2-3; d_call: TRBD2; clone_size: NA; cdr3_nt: TGTGCCAGCAGCCAAGGAGCGGGAGGACACACAGATACGCAGTATTTT; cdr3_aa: CASSQGAGGHTDTQYF
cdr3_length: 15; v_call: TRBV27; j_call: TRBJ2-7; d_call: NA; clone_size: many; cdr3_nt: TGTGCCAGCAGTCTCGTTAGCGGTGCATCCTACGAGCAGTACTTC; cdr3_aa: CASSLVSGASYEQYF
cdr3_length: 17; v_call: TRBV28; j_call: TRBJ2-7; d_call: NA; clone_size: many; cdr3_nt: TGTGCCAGCAGTCGAAGTCCCCGATTCGGTTCAGGGTACGAGCAGTACTTC; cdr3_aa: CASSRSPRFGSGYEQYF
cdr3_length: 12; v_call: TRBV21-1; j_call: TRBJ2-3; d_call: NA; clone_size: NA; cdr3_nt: TGTGCCAGCCAACCGGGGTGGGATACGCAGTATTTT; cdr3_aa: CASQPGWDTQYF
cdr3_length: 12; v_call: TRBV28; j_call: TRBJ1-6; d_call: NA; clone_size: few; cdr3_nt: TGTGCCAGCAGTATACAGGGCTCACCCCTCCACTTT; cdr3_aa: CASSIQGSPLHF
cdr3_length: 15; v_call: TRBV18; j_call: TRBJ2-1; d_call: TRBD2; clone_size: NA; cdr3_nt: TGTGCCAGCTCAGGGCAGCGGGAAGCCAACAATGAGCAGTTCTTC; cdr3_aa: CASSGQREANNEQFF
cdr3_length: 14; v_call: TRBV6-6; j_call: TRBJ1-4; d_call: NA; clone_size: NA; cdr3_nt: TGTGCCAGCAGAGAGAGGAGTTTTAATGAAAAACTGTTTTTT; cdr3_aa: CASRERSFNEKLFF
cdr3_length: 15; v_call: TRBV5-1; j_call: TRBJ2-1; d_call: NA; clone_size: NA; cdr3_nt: TGCGCCAGCTCCACTGGAGGGGGCGGGGGCAATGAGCAGTTCTTC; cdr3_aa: CASSTGGGGGNEQFF
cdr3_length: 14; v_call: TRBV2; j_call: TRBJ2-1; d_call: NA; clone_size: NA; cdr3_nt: TGTGCCAGCAGCCCGGACCTCTTGGGCAATGAGCAGTTCTTC; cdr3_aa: CASSPDLLGNEQFF
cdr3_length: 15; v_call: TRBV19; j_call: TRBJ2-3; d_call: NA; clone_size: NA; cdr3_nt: TGTGCCAGTAGTCTCCGGGGAGGTTTCACAGATACGCAGTATTTT; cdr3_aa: CASSLRGGFTDTQYF
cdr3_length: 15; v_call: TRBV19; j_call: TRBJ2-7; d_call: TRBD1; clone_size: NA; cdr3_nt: TGTGCCAGTAGTCCCGTCGACAGGGGCTCCTACGAGCAGTACTTC; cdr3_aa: CASSPVDRGSYEQYF
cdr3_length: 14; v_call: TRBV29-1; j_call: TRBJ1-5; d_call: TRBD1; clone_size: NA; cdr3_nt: TGCAGCGTTGGAGAGACAGGGACACATCAGCCCCAGCATTTT; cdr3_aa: CSVGETGTHQPQHF
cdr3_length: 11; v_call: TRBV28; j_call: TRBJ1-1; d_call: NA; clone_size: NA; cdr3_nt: TGTGCCAGCATCAAGCATGCTGAAGCTTTCTTT; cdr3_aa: CASIKHAEAFF